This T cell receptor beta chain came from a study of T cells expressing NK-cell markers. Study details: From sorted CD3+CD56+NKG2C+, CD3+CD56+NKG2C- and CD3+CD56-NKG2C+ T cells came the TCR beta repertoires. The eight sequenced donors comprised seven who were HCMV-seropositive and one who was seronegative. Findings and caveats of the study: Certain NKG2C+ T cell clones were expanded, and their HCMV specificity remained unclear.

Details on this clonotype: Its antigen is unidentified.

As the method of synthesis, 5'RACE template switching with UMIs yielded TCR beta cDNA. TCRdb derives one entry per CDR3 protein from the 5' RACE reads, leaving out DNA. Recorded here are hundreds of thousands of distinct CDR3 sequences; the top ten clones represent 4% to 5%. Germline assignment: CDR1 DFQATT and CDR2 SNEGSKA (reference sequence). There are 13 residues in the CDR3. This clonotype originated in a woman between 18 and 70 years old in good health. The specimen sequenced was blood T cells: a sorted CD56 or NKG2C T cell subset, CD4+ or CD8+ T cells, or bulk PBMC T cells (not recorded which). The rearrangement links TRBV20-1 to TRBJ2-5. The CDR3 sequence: CSARLVAVETQYF.